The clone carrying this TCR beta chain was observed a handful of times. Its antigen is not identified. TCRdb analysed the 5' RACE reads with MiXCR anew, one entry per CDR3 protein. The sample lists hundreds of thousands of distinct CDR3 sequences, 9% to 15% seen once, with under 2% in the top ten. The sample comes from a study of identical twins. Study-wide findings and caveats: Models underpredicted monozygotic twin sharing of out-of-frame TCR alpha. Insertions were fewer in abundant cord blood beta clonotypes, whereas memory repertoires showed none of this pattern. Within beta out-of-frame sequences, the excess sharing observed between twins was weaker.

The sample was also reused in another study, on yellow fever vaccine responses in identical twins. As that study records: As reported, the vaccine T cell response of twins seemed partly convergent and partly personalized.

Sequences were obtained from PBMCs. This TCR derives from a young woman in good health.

As DNA, the CDR3 is TGTGCCAGCAGCCCCAACTACCAAGAGACCCAGTACTTC. Its translation is CASSPNYQETQYF. This sequence joins TRBV6-1 and TRBJ2-5; the D is unclear. Germline CDR1 reads MNHNS; CDR2 reads SASEGT. Trimming pared 6 bases from V and 0 bases from J, leaving 8 bases between. This CDR3 has 13 amino acids.